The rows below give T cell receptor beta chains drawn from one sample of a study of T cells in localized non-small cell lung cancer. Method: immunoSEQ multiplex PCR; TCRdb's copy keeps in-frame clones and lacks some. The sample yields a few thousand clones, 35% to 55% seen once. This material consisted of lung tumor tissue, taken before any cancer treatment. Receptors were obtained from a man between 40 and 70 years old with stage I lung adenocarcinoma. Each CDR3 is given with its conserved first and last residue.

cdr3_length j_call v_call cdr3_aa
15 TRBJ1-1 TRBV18 CASSPTGDMGTEAFF
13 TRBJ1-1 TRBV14 CASSQGRDTEAFF
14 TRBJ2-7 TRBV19 CASKGQGYTNEQYF
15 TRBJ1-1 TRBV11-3 CASSLVTGSSTEAFF
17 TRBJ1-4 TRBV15 CATSREAGRTTNEKLFF
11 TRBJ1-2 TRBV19 CASNLGIGYTF
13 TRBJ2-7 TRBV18 CASSKGATYEQYF
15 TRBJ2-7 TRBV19 CASSVLAGGSYEQYF
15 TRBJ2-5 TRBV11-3 CASSHRLAGGETQYF